Included here is one T cell receptor beta chain sequence, with context. The V gene's germline CDR1 is ENHRY and CDR2 SYGVKD. This CDR3 comprises 13 residues. V lost 9 bases to trimming and J lost 6 bases, with 15 bases between them. Sequenced by immunoSEQ multiplex PCR; TCRdb stores in-frame clones only, minus some. The data contain about 2.1 million clones, 85% to 95% of them singletons. Naive CD8 cells were CD45RO-negative, positively selected for CCR7, excluding terminally differentiated effector memory CD45RA+ cells. The sample is drawn from a study of shared clonotypes between healthy human individuals.

This clonotype was sampled from a man between 18 and 29 years old in good health. Some clones in this sample may be carry-over from other donors' samples. The sample taken for sequencing was naive CD8+ T cells from PBMCs. The V gene is TRBV10-3, the J gene TRBJ2-1; D unclear. CDR3 in amino acids: CAIQAPVSNEQFF. The CDR3, as DNA: TGTGCCATTCAAGCGCCCGTGTCCAATGAGCAGTTCTTC.